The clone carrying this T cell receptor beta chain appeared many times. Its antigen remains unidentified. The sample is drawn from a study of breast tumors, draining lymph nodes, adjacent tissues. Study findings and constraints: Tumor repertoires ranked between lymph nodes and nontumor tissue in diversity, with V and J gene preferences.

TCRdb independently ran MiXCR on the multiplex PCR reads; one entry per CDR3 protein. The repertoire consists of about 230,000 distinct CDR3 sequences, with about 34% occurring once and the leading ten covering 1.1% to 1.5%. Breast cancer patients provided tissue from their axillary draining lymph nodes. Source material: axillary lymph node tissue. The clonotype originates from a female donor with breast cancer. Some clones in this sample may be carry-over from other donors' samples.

The chain's CDR3 is CSAREGRLAGESTQYF. The CDR3, as DNA: TGCAGTGCTAGAGAGGGGCGACTAGCGGGAGAAAGTACGCAGTATTTT. The chain employs TRBV20-1 and TRBJ2-3, with TRBD2 matching over 12 bases. This CDR3 has 16 amino acids. V dropped 0 bases and J dropped 8; count of bases not matched to a gene: 9. Germline values: CDR1 DFQATT, CDR2 SNEGSKA (reference sequence).